The 32 T cell receptor beta chains listed next were all sequenced from one sample in a study of CD4 T cells in relation to SARS-CoV-2 and coronaviruses listed by TCRdb under 2021. The library was obtained by the immunoSEQ multiplex PCR assay. Not all clones reach the TCRdb copy of this immuneACCESS table, which keeps in-frame sequences only. Checked studies attribute under half of the gap to unresolved V genes and leave the rest unexplained. For this sample the table gives approximately 70,000 clones, of which roughly 93% were detected only once. Under 0.25% of the sample is in the top ten clones. CD4+ T cells from unexposed donors were collected before the COVID-19 pandemic (2011-2018). Material: naive CD4+ T cells from PBMCs. The intended sense of this specimen's cell subset or site label: naive CD4+ T cells isolated by negative enrichment. The receptors come from a human donor in good health.

This clone was picked up one time. The junction does not match germline at one end; this may be a read error. The chain recombines TRBV24-1 with TRBJ1-3, with 10 nucleotides matching TRBD1. CDR3 length equals 15 residues. Per the germline V gene, CDR1 is KGHDR and CDR2 is SFDVKD. In DNA form, the CDR3 reads TGTGCCACCAGTGATCCTCGGACAGGGGGAAGCACCATATATTTT. Its protein is CATSDPRTGGSTIYF.

The genes are TRBV7-2 and TRBJ1-6, with 9 bases that match TRBD1. CDR3 length equals 15 residues. Germline CDR1 is SGHTA and CDR2 is FQGNSA. The V gene end was trimmed by 4 bases and the J gene end by 8 bases; junction bases not matched to a gene: 6. Here the CDR3 DNA reads TGTGCCAGCAGCTCCCTGGACAGGGGTTATTCACCCCTCCACTTT. Amino acid sequence: CASSSLDRGYSPLHF.

This chain uses TRBV7-3 with TRBJ2-5, with D possibly called TRBD1 or TRBD2 (6 bases each). The length of the CDR3 is 13 residues. Germline V gene lookup returns CDR1 SGHTA and CDR2 FQGTGA. V was shortened by 5 bases and J by 5 bases, with 12 bases between the two germline ends. For the CDR3, the DNA is TGTGCCAGCAGCCAAGGAGGGGGGGAGACCCAGTACTTC. It encodes CASSQGGGETQYF. The full variable domain, completed using reference TRBV7-3 and TRBJ2-5, is GAGVSQTPSNKVTEKGKYVELRCDPISGHTALYWYRQSLGQGPEFLIYFQGTGAADDSGLPNDRFFAVRPEGSVSTLKIQRTERGDSAVYLCASSQGGGETQYFGPGTRLLVL.

This clone occurred once. The chain recombines TRBV11-3 with TRBJ2-7, with 12 bases fitting TRBD2. This CDR3 spans 15 amino acids. The junction had 6 bases not matched to a gene; V was cut back by 5 bases and J by 4 bases. The germline V gene has CDR1 SGHNT and CDR2 YENEEA. CDR3 coding DNA: TGTGCCAGCAGCCCAATGACTAGCGGGAGTTACGAGCAGTACTTC. Its translation is CASSPMTSGSYEQYF.

About this clone: The sample has other DNA sequences that encode this CDR3 too. V and J are TRBV5-1 and TRBJ2-5, with 7 bases matching TRBD1. The CDR3 spans 13 residues. Germline CDR1 reads SGHRS; CDR2 reads YFSETQ. The junction had 1 base not matched to a gene; V was cut back by 3 bases and J by 2 bases. Here the CDR3 DNA reads TGCGCCAGCAGCTGGGACAGTCAAGAGACCCAGTACTTC. Protein sequence: CASSWDSQETQYF. Together with reference TRBV5-1 and TRBJ2-5, the CDR3 gives the full variable domain: KAGVTQTPRYLIKTRGQQVTLSCSPISGHRSVSWYQQTPGQGLQFLFEYFSETQRNKGNFPGRFSGRQFSNSRSEMNVSTLELGDSALYLCASSWDSQETQYFGPGTRLLVL.

V gene TRBV27 combines with J gene TRBJ1-6; no reliable D call. The CDR3 runs 14 residues. Looked up from germline, CDR1 is MNHEY and CDR2 is SMNVEV (reference sequence). With 3 bases removed from V and 5 bases from J, the gap between germline ends came to 8 bases. Here the CDR3 DNA reads TGTGCCAGCAGTTTCGCACAGAATAATTCACCCCTCCACTTT. Protein: CASSFAQNNSPLHF.

This sequence joins TRBV6-6 and TRBJ2-1; D ambiguous. Trimming shortened V by 2 bases and J by 6 bases, and 11 bases separated the two germline ends. The CDR3 has 14 amino acids. The germline gives CDR1 MNHNY, CDR2 SVGAGI (reference sequence). The CDR3 coding sequence is TGTGCCAGCAGTTACATCGGCCTGGGCAATGAGCAGTTCTTC. Its translation: CASSYIGLGNEQFF.

The chain's CDR3 is CASSLGAASSGNTIYF. The CDR3 DNA reads TGCGCCAGCAGCTTGGGAGCGGCCTCATCTGGAAACACCATATATTTT. The chain carries TRBV5-1 and TRBJ1-3; D is unclear. The germline V gene has CDR1 SGHRS and CDR2 YFSETQ. The ends were cut back, 0 bases at V and 1 base at J, with 11 bases in the middle. This CDR3 contains 16 residues.

The chain employs TRBV6-6 and TRBJ1-4, with 9 bases matching TRBD1. The length of the CDR3 is 16 residues. V trimming: 5 bases; J trimming: 3 bases; junction bases outside the gene matches: 7. Germline CDR1 is MNHNY and CDR2 is SVGAGI (reference sequence). In DNA form, the CDR3 reads TGTGCCAGCAGTCCACCGGGACAGGGACCTAATGAAAAACTGTTTTTT. This translates into CASSPPGQGPNEKLFF.

The gene calls are TRBV10-2 and TRBJ2-7, with TRBD2 matching over 8 bases. Germline values: CDR1 WSHSY, CDR2 SAAADI. This CDR3 has 16 amino acids. The V gene end was trimmed by 4 bases and the J gene end by 1 base; junction bases not matched to a gene: 9. CDR3 DNA: TGCGCCAGCAGTGGTCTAGCGGGCACTTTGTCCTACGAGCAGTACTTC. Its translation: CASSGLAGTLSYEQYF.

The chain has TRBV18 and TRBJ2-5; 8 nucleotides match TRBD1. Germline trimming cut 6 bases from V and 5 bases from J; bases unmatched to any gene: 5. CDR1 and CDR2 (germline): KGHSH, LQKENI. This CDR3 is built from 13 residues. The CDR3 nucleotides read TGTGCCAGCTCCGGCAGGGGGCCCGAGACCCAGTACTTC. It codes for CASSGRGPETQYF.

The V gene is TRBV10-3, the J gene TRBJ1-4, with D hard to call. This CDR3 is 13 amino acids long. From germline, CDR1 is ENHRY and CDR2 SYGVKD. V shed 2 bases and J shed 8 bases, with 9 bases lying between them. The DNA of the CDR3 is TGTGCCATCAGTGAGGTAATGGGGGAAAAACTGTTTTTT. It is translated as CAISEVMGEKLFF.

The gene calls are TRBV2 and TRBJ1-6, with unresolved D. Trimming stripped 3 bases from V and 9 bases from J, with 18 bases between. Looked up from germline, CDR1 is SNHLY and CDR2 is FYNNEI. The CDR3 is 16 residues long. The CDR3 spells CASSDEVPSEVSPLHF. CDR3 sequence (DNA): TGTGCCAGCAGTGACGAGGTTCCCTCCGAGGTTTCACCCCTCCACTTT. The full variable domain, with the rest looked up from reference TRBV2 and TRBJ1-6, is EPEVTQTPSHQVTQMGQEVILRCVPISNHLYFYWYRQILGQKVEFLVSFYNNEISEKSEIFDDQFSVERPDGSNFTLKIRSTKLEDSAMYFCASSDEVPSEVSPLHFGNGTRLTVT.

In its sample, this clone was seen once. The rearrangement uses TRBV7-8 and TRBJ1-4; no definite D call. Germline values: CDR1 SGHVS, CDR2 FQNEAQ. V shed 4 bases and J shed 1 base, with 19 bases lying between them. This CDR3 is 18 amino acids long. CDR3 in DNA: TGTGCCAGCAGCTCGGGCCTAGGCTCGACGGGAACTAATGAAAAACTGTTTTTT. Translating gives CASSSGLGSTGTNEKLFF.

The chain carries TRBV5-1 and TRBJ1-4; 7 bases align to TRBD1. This CDR3 spans 15 amino acids. Germline CDR1 SGHRS, CDR2 YFSETQ. V was pared by 0 bases and J by 7 bases, with 6 bases of the junction left unmatched. This CDR3 is CASSLAPGGSEKLFF. CDR3 DNA: TGCGCCAGCAGCTTGGCCCCAGGGGGAAGTGAAAAACTGTTTTTT.

V is TRBV11-3 and J is TRBJ2-2; 7 nucleotides agree with TRBD1. This CDR3 is 15 amino acids long. From germline, CDR1 is SGHNT and CDR2 YENEEA. With 8 bases clipped from V and 0 bases from J, the junction kept 6 bases outside the gene matches. The CDR3 coding sequence is TGTGCCAGCGCGATTGGGACAGCGAACACCGGGGAGCTGTTTTTT. It translates to CASAIGTANTGELFF.

The gene calls are TRBV3-1 (or the pseudogene TRBV3-2) and TRBJ2-2, with D uncertain. CDR3 length equals 17 residues. V lost 4 bases to trimming and J lost 1 base, with 16 bases between them. The germline V gene has CDR1 LGHDT and CDR2 YNNKEL (reference sequence). The CDR3, as DNA: TGTGCCAGCAGCCCCGCAAGAGGCGTGCTGAACACCGGGGAGCTGTTTTTT. It specifies CASSPARGVLNTGELFF.

CDR3 sequence: CATTLEGHNTEAFF. The CDR3 nucleotides read TGTGCCACCACCCTGGAGGGGCATAACACTGAAGCTTTCTTT. The chain joins TRBV19 to TRBJ1-1; D might be TRBD1 (5 bases). This CDR3 is 14 amino acids long. Trimming left V 10 bases short and J 2 bases short, with 17 bases between. CDR1 LNHDA and CDR2 SQIVND come from the germline V gene (reference sequence).

The J gene is TRBJ2-2, the V gene TRBV29-1, with D hard to call. The germline V and J ends were trimmed by 4 bases and 2 bases, with 8 bases remaining between them. CDR1 is SQVTM and CDR2 is ANQGSEA in the germline V gene. The CDR3 totals 13 residues. The CDR3 coding sequence is TGCAGCGTTGCCTACACAAACACCGGGGAGCTGTTTTTT. Translation: CSVAYTNTGELFF.

This sequence joins TRBV6-5 and TRBJ1-2; TRBD1 is a possible D gene (6 bases). V was pared by 6 bases and J by 10 bases, with 18 bases between. The germline CDR1 and CDR2 sequences are MNHEY and SVGAGI. There are 13 residues in the CDR3. CDR3 amino acids: CASRTLRQANYTF. CDR3 bases: TGTGCCAGCAGGACCCTTCGACAGGCTAACTACACCTTC.

The CDR3 DNA reads as TGCAGCGTTGAAGCATTCCTACTAGCGGGGGGGCCGGAGGAGCAGTTCTTC. Protein product: CSVEAFLLAGGPEEQFF. The chain combines TRBV29-1 with TRBJ2-1, with 13 bases fitting TRBD2. The CDR3 consists of 17 residues. CDR1 and CDR2 from the germline V gene are SQVTM and ANQGSEA. V lost 1 base to trimming and J lost 10 bases; unmatched junction nucleotides: 13.

CDR3 sequence reads: CASNIRENYGYTF. DNA of the CDR3: TGTGCCAGCAATATACGGGAGAACTATGGCTACACCTTC. This chain uses TRBV6-5 with TRBJ1-2; D is unresolved. CDR3 length equals 13 residues. The germline V gene encodes CDR1 MNHEY and CDR2 SVGAGI. Trimming left V 7 bases short and J 2 bases short, with 11 bases between.

This clone was observed a handful of times. This rearrangement joins TRBV5-1 to TRBJ1-5, with D uncertain. CDR1 is SGHRS and CDR2 is YFSETQ in the germline V gene. V shed 0 bases and J shed 7 bases, with 14 bases lying between them. The CDR3 spans 15 residues. CDR3 bases: TGCGCCAGCAGCTTGGTTCCGGGGTCCGAGCAGCCCCAGCATTTT. Translated, it gives CASSLVPGSEQPQHF.

V usage is TRBV7-9 and J usage is TRBJ1-1; 9 bases map to TRBD1. Germline V gene sequence: CDR1 SEHNR, CDR2 FQNEAQ (reference sequence). There are 14 residues in the CDR3. V was clipped by 4 bases and J by 4 bases; unmatched bases: 4. The DNA of the CDR3 is TGTGCCAGCAGCTCCGGACAGGGGAGCACTGAAGCTTTCTTT. It yields the protein CASSSGQGSTEAFF.

The V call is TRBV24-1, the J call TRBJ2-1; no firm D call. CDR3 size: 15 residues. The V gene lost 4 bases and the J gene lost 1 base, with 10 bases spanning the gap. Germline CDR1 KGHDR, CDR2 SFDVKD. Written as DNA, the CDR3 is TGTGCCACCAGTGACAACGCCGATTCCTACAATGAGCAGTTCTTC. Translated, it gives CATSDNADSYNEQFF.

The chain uses TRBV2 and TRBJ1-5; the D is unclear. The germline V gene has CDR1 SNHLY and CDR2 FYNNEI. The CDR3 has 13 amino acids. V was trimmed by 0 bases and J by 6 bases, leaving 6 bases between them. The DNA of the CDR3 is TGTGCCAGCAGTGAAGCGCGGGTTCAGCCCCAGCATTTT. Residues: CASSEARVQPQHF.

The rearrangement links TRBV5-4 to TRBJ1-1; D possibly corresponds to TRBD1 (6 bases). In germline, CDR1 is SGHNT, CDR2 YYREEE (reference sequence). The CDR3 runs to 15 residues. Trimming took 1 base from V and 3 from J, leaving 13 bases between them. CDR3: CASSLTYREYTEAFF. The CDR3 DNA reads TGTGCCAGCAGCTTGACCTACAGGGAGTACACTGAAGCTTTCTTT.

This clone showed up just once. This sequence joins TRBV24-1 and TRBJ2-5; 8 positions match TRBD1. CDR3 length: 16 residues. V shed 5 bases and J 5 bases; nucleotides not matched to a gene: 12. Germline CDR1 is KGHDR and CDR2 is SFDVKD. The CDR3 DNA reads as TGTGCCACCAGTGGCACCGGGACAGGAATTGTTGAGACCCAGTACTTC. As protein: CATSGTGTGIVETQYF.

The chain links TRBV24-1 to TRBJ2-1, with TRBD2 as a possible D gene (6 bases). Germline V gene lookup returns CDR1 KGHDR and CDR2 SFDVKD. Deletions cut 9 bases from V and 4 bases from J, with 18 bases between. This CDR3 region has 15 residues. CDR3 in amino acids: CATQPSWGRYNEQFF. The DNA of the CDR3 is TGTGCCACCCAACCCAGCTGGGGGAGGTACAATGAGCAGTTCTTC.

V and J are TRBV6-2 or TRBV6-3 and TRBJ1-1; 7 bases agree with TRBD1. This CDR3 spans 13 amino acids. CDR1 is MNHEY, CDR2 SVGEGT, per germline. V was clipped by 2 bases and J by 10 bases; unmatched bases: 7. CDR3 sequence: CASSYRQGGGAFF. For the CDR3, the DNA is TGTGCCAGCAGTTACCGACAGGGTGGGGGAGCTTTCTTT.

In its sample, this clone was seen once. The chain couples TRBV28 to TRBJ2-7; D may be TRBD1 or TRBD2 (6 bases each). CDR3 length: 14 amino acids. Trimming removed 2 bases from V and 4 bases from J, with 12 bases in between. CDR1 is MDHEN and CDR2 is SYDVKM in the germline V gene. CDR3: CASSLKGGVYEQYF. The CDR3 DNA sequence: TGTGCCAGCAGTTTAAAGGGGGGCGTTTACGAGCAGTACTTC.

The rearrangement links TRBV28 to TRBJ1-2; maybe TRBD1 (5 bases). The CDR3 consists of 17 residues. V lost 1 base and J 1 base, leaving 16 bases between the germline ends. Germline lookup yields CDR1 MDHEN and CDR2 SYDVKM. This CDR3 reads CASSLLGAASFNYGYTF. The CDR3 nucleotides read TGTGCCAGCAGTTTATTAGGGGCAGCAAGTTTTAACTATGGCTACACCTTC.